This T cell receptor (beta chain) was obtained from a study of blood T cell repertoires in COVID-19. In the study overall: PBMCs, B-cell-depleted T cells, or T cells were the source of the cDNA or gDNA that made up the material.

The CDR3 loop spans 13 amino acids. Germline-derived CDR1 and CDR2 are SGHRS and YFSETQ. Trimming removed 4 bases at V and 4 bases at J, with 11 bases between. In its sample, this clone was seen once. Authors' processing steps: For nucleated cells, counts were estimated from reference gene primer amplification. Assay: immunoSEQ multiplex PCR; the TCRdb copy retains only in-frame clones and omits some. The V and J calls and clone size are taken from that table; D and trimming were inferred from the DNA. In the table there are 150,000 or so clones, about 80% of which are singletons. The clonotype was recovered from a man aged 60 to 69 with acute or convalescent COVID-19. The chain combines TRBV5-1 with TRBJ1-2; D is possibly TRBD1 (5 bases). The material sequenced was peripheral blood. This chain's CDR3 is CASSEEGSYGYTF. The CDR3 DNA sequence: TGCGCCAGCAGCGAGGAGGGGTCCTATGGCTACACCTTC.